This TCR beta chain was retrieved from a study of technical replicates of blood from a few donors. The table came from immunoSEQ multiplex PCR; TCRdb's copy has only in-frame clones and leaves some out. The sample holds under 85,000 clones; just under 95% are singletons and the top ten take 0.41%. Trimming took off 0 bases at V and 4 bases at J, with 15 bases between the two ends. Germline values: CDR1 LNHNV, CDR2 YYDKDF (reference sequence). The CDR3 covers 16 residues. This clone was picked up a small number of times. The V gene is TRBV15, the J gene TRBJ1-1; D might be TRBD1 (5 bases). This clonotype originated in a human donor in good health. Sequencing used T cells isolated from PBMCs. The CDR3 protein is CATSRDHGGFSTEAFF. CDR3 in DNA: TGTGCCACCAGCAGAGATCACGGGGGGTTTAGCACTGAAGCTTTCTTT.